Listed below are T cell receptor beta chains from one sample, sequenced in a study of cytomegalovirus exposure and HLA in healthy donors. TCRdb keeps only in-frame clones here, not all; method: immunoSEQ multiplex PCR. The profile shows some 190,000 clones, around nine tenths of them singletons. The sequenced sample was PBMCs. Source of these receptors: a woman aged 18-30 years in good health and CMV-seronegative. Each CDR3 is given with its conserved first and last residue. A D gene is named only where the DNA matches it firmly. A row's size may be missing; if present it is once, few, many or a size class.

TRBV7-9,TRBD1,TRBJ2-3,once,TGTTCCAGCAGCCTTACAGGGGGCAGGGATACGCAGTATTTT,CSSSLTGGRDTQYF
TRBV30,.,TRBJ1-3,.,TGTGCCTGGAGTCTCCGCGGGGCCGGAAACACCATATATTTT,CAWSLRGAGNTIYF
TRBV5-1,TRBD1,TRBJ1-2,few,TGCGCCAGCAGCTTGGTTGACAGGGCCTATGGCTACACCTTC,CASSLVDRAYGYTF
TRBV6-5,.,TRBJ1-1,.,TGTGCCAGCAGGCACAGGTCTATGAACACTGAAGCTTTCTTT,CASRHRSMNTEAFF
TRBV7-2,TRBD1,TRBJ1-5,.,TGTGCCAGCAGCTTACGGCGACAGGGCCGCAATCAGCCCCAGCATTTT,CASSLRRQGRNQPQHF
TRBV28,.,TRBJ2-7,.,TGTGCCAGCAGCCTGGGGCAGGGAATCTACGAGCAGTACTTC,CASSLGQGIYEQYF
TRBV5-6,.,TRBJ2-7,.,TGTGCCAGCAGCTCGCTAACAGGGCTCCTTCTCTACGAGCAGTACTTC,CASSSLTGLLLYEQYF
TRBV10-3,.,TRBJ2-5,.,TGTGCCACCGTTACACAGGGATCAGAGACCCAGTACTTC,CATVTQGSETQYF
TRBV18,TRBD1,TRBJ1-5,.,TGTGCCAGCTCACCATTGGGGGACAGGAATCAGCCCCAGCATTTT,CASSPLGDRNQPQHF
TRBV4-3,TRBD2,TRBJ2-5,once,TGCGCCAGCAGCCACGGACTAGCGTATGAGCAGTACTTC,CASSHGLAYEQYF
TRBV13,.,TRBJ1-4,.,TGTGCCAGCAGCGGTTTCGGGGACACAACTAATGAAAAACTGTTTTTT,CASSGFGDTTNEKLFF
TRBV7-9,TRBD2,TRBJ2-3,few,TGTGCCAGCAGCTTTTACGGGGGGTACACAGATACGCAGTATTTT,CASSFYGGYTDTQYF
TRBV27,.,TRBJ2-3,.,TGTGCCAGCAGTTTATCGTACGGGGTATCAGATACGCAGTATTTT,CASSLSYGVSDTQYF
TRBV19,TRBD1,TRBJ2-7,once,TGTGCCAGTAGTATATTGGGACAGGGGGGTATCGAGCAGTACTTC,CASSILGQGGIEQYF
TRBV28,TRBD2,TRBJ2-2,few,TGTGCCAGCAGTTTTTCGCGGGGGGTGGGTACCGGGGAGCTGTTTTTT,CASSFSRGVGTGELFF
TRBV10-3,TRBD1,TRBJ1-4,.,TGTGCCACCGGTAGGACAGGGAATGAAAAACTGTTTTTT,CATGRTGNEKLFF
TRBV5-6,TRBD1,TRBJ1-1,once,TGTGCCAGCAGCTTGACAGGGGGCGGGGGGACTGAAGCTTTCTTT,CASSLTGGGGTEAFF
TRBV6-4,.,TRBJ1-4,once,TGTGCCAGCGAGGCAGGGAGGATGGGAAAACTGTTTTTT,CASEAGRMGKLFF
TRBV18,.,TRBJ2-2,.,TGTGCCAGCTCCCAGTCGGGAGTTAACACCGGGGAGCTGTTTTTT,CASSQSGVNTGELFF
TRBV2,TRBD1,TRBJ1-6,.,TGTGCCAGCAGGGCGGACAGGGAGGATTCACCCCTCCACTTT,CASRADREDSPLHF
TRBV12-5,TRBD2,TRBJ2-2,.,TGTGCTAGTGGTCTCATAGCGGGGGGGGTTCCCGGGGAGCTGTTTTTT,CASGLIAGGVPGELFF
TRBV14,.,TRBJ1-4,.,TGTGCCAGCAGCCAAGATAGGCAGGGAACCGAAAAACTGTTTTTT,CASSQDRQGTEKLFF
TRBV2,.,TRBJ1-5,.,TGTGCCAGCAGTGGGGGCGCTCAGCCCCAGCATTTT,CASSGGAQPQHF
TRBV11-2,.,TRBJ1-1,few,TGTGCCAGCAGCTCCTGGCAGGGCGGTCGGAGGAACACTGAAGCTTTCTTT,CASSSWQGGRRNTEAFF
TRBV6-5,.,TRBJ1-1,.,TGTGCCAGCAGTTACTCCAGGGGCCGGAGCGAAGCTTTCTTT,CASSYSRGRSEAFF
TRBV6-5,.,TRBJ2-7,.,TGTGCCAGCAGGACCCGAGCTAGACCGGTAAACGAGCAGTACTTC,CASRTRARPVNEQYF
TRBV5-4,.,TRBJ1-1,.,TGTGCCAGCAGCGACCTTGTAGATCGGGACACTGAAGCTTTCTTT,CASSDLVDRDTEAFF
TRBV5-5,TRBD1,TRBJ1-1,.,TGTGCCAGCAGCTTGGCCCCAGGGGGTTGTGAAGCTTTCTTT,CASSLAPGGCEAFF
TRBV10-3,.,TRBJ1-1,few,TGTGCCATCAGTGAGGCGGGGGCGAGCACTGAAGCTTTCTTT,CAISEAGASTEAFF
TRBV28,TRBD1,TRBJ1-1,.,TGTGCCAGCGCAACAGGGGGCTCAAGGAACACTGAAGCTTTCTTT,CASATGGSRNTEAFF
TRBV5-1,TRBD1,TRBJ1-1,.,TGCGCCAGCAGCAGCGATACAGGGGCGAACACTGAAGCTTTCTTT,CASSSDTGANTEAFF
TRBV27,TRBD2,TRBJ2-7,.,TGTGCCAGCAGTTCGAGGACTAGCGGGGCCAGCTCCTACGAGCAGTACTTC,CASSSRTSGASSYEQYF
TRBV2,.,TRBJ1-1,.,TGTGCCAGCAAGGGGGAGAACACTGAAGCTTTCTTT,CASKGENTEAFF
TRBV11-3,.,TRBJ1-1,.,TGTGCCAGCAGCTCCCGGGGGGGGAACACTGAAGCTTTCTTT,CASSSRGGNTEAFF
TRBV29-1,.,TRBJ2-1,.,TGCAGCTCTCTAGCCAGACACAATGAGCAGTTCTTC,CSSLARHNEQFF
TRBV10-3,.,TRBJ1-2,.,TGTGCCATCAGTCCCCAAGGACAGCCCTATGGCTACACCTTC,CAISPQGQPYGYTF
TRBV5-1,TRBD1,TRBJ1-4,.,TGCGCCAGCAGCCCGGACAGGGTAAATGAAAAACTGTTTTTT,CASSPDRVNEKLFF
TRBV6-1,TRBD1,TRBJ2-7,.,TGTGCCAGCAGGACGGGACAGGGGTCCTACGAGCAGTACTTC,CASRTGQGSYEQYF
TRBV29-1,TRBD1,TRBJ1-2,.,TGCAGCGTTCCTACAGGGGGCATCGGCTACACCTTC,CSVPTGGIGYTF
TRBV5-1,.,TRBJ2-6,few,TGCGCCAGCGGTGATCAGGTCTCTGGGGCCAACGTCCTGACTTTC,CASGDQVSGANVLTF
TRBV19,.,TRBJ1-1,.,TGTGCCAGTACCCAGGGTGGGGACACTGAAGCTTTCTTT,CASTQGGDTEAFF
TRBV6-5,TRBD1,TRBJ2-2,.,TGTGCCAGCACAAGGGGACAGGGGGGTACCGGGGAGCTGTTTTTT,CASTRGQGGTGELFF
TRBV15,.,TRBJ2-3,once,TGTGCCACCAGCAGGCCAGGAGGAACAGATACGCAGTATTTT,CATSRPGGTDTQYF
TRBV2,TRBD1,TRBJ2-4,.,TGTGCCAGCAAGGAAGACGGGGACAGCTTCTACTTC,CASKEDGDSFYF
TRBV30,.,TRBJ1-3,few,TGTGCCTGGAATTCCGCCCAGGTTGGAAACACCATATATTTT,CAWNSAQVGNTIYF
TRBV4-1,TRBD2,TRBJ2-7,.,TGCGCCAGCAGCCAACTGAGCGGGAGCCGCTACGAGCAGTACTTC,CASSQLSGSRYEQYF
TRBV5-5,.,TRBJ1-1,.,TGTGCCAGCAGCCAACGACAGGAAACAAACACTGAAGCTTTCTTT,CASSQRQETNTEAFF